Each of the 5 T cell receptor beta chains below was sequenced from the same sample in a study of blood T cell repertoires in COVID-19 (dated by TCRdb to 2018 to 2021). Library prep was done by the immunoSEQ multiplex PCR assay. TCRdb took over this immuneACCESS table, retaining in-frame rearrangements with V and J assigned. Such tables are incomplete; in checked studies, under half of the missing clones stem from an unresolved V gene, and the remainder is unexplained. The sample has roughly 64,000 clones on record, 65% to 90% of them singletons. The ten largest account for 1.2% of the sample. Sequenced sample: peripheral blood. These receptors were collected from a man aged 35-49 years with acute or convalescent COVID-19.

Points on this clone: Sequence at one end of the junction differs from germline and may be a read error. The V gene is TRBV30, the J gene TRBJ1-2, with D uncertain. The CDR3 contains 10 residues. Germline values: CDR1 GTSNPN, CDR2 SVGIG (reference sequence). The CDR3 bases are TGTGCCTGGAAGTTTTTACGAGTTTCCTTC. Encoded protein: CAWKFLRVSF. Drawing the rest from reference TRBV30 and TRBJ1-2, the complete variable domain is SQTIHQWPATLVQPVGSPLSLECTVEGTSNPNLYWYRQAAGRGLQLLFYSVGIGQISSEVPQNLSASRPQDRQFILSSKKLLLSDSGFYLCAWKFLRVSFGSGTRLTVV.

This clone was seen only once. This chain connects TRBV11-3 to TRBJ1-1; 10 nucleotides match TRBD1. Germline V gives CDR1 SGHNT, CDR2 YENEEA. Trimming at V came to 2 bases and at J to 9 bases, leaving 9 bases not matched to a gene. This CDR3 is built from 15 residues. CDR3 nucleotide sequence: TGTGCCAGCAGCTTAACCAGGGACAGGGGACGTCAAGCTTTCTTT. It translates to CASSLTRDRGRQAFF.

This CDR3 reads CASSLEWDTIYEQYF. In nucleotides, the CDR3 is TGTGCCAGCAGCTTAGAGTGGGACACCATCTACGAGCAGTACTTC. This chain uses TRBV11-3 with TRBJ2-7; TRBD1 might be the D (6 bases). V lost 0 bases and J lost 3, with 12 bases in between. The germline V gene has CDR1 SGHNT and CDR2 YENEEA. CDR3 length: 15 residues.

This chain uses TRBV6-1 with TRBJ1-5; TRBD1 matches at 8 bases. The V and J ends lost 3 bases and 3 bases, in that order; junction bases with no gene match: 4. The V gene's germline CDR1 is MNHNS and CDR2 SASEGT. The CDR3 extends over 15 amino acids. Written as DNA, the CDR3 is TGTGCCAGCAGTGAGTCAGGGGGCCTCAATCAGCCCCAGCATTTT. It yields the protein CASSESGGLNQPQHF.

A few counts support this clone. This sequence joins TRBV13 and TRBJ1-1; no definite D call. Between the trimmed V and J ends, which lost 5 bases and 1 base, there was a span of 11 bases. CDR3 length: 14 amino acids. Germline CDR1 and CDR2: PRHDT and FYEKMQ (reference sequence). CDR3 in amino acids: CASSPGETNTEAFF. CDR3 DNA: TGTGCCAGCAGCCCTGGGGAGACGAACACTGAAGCTTTCTTT.